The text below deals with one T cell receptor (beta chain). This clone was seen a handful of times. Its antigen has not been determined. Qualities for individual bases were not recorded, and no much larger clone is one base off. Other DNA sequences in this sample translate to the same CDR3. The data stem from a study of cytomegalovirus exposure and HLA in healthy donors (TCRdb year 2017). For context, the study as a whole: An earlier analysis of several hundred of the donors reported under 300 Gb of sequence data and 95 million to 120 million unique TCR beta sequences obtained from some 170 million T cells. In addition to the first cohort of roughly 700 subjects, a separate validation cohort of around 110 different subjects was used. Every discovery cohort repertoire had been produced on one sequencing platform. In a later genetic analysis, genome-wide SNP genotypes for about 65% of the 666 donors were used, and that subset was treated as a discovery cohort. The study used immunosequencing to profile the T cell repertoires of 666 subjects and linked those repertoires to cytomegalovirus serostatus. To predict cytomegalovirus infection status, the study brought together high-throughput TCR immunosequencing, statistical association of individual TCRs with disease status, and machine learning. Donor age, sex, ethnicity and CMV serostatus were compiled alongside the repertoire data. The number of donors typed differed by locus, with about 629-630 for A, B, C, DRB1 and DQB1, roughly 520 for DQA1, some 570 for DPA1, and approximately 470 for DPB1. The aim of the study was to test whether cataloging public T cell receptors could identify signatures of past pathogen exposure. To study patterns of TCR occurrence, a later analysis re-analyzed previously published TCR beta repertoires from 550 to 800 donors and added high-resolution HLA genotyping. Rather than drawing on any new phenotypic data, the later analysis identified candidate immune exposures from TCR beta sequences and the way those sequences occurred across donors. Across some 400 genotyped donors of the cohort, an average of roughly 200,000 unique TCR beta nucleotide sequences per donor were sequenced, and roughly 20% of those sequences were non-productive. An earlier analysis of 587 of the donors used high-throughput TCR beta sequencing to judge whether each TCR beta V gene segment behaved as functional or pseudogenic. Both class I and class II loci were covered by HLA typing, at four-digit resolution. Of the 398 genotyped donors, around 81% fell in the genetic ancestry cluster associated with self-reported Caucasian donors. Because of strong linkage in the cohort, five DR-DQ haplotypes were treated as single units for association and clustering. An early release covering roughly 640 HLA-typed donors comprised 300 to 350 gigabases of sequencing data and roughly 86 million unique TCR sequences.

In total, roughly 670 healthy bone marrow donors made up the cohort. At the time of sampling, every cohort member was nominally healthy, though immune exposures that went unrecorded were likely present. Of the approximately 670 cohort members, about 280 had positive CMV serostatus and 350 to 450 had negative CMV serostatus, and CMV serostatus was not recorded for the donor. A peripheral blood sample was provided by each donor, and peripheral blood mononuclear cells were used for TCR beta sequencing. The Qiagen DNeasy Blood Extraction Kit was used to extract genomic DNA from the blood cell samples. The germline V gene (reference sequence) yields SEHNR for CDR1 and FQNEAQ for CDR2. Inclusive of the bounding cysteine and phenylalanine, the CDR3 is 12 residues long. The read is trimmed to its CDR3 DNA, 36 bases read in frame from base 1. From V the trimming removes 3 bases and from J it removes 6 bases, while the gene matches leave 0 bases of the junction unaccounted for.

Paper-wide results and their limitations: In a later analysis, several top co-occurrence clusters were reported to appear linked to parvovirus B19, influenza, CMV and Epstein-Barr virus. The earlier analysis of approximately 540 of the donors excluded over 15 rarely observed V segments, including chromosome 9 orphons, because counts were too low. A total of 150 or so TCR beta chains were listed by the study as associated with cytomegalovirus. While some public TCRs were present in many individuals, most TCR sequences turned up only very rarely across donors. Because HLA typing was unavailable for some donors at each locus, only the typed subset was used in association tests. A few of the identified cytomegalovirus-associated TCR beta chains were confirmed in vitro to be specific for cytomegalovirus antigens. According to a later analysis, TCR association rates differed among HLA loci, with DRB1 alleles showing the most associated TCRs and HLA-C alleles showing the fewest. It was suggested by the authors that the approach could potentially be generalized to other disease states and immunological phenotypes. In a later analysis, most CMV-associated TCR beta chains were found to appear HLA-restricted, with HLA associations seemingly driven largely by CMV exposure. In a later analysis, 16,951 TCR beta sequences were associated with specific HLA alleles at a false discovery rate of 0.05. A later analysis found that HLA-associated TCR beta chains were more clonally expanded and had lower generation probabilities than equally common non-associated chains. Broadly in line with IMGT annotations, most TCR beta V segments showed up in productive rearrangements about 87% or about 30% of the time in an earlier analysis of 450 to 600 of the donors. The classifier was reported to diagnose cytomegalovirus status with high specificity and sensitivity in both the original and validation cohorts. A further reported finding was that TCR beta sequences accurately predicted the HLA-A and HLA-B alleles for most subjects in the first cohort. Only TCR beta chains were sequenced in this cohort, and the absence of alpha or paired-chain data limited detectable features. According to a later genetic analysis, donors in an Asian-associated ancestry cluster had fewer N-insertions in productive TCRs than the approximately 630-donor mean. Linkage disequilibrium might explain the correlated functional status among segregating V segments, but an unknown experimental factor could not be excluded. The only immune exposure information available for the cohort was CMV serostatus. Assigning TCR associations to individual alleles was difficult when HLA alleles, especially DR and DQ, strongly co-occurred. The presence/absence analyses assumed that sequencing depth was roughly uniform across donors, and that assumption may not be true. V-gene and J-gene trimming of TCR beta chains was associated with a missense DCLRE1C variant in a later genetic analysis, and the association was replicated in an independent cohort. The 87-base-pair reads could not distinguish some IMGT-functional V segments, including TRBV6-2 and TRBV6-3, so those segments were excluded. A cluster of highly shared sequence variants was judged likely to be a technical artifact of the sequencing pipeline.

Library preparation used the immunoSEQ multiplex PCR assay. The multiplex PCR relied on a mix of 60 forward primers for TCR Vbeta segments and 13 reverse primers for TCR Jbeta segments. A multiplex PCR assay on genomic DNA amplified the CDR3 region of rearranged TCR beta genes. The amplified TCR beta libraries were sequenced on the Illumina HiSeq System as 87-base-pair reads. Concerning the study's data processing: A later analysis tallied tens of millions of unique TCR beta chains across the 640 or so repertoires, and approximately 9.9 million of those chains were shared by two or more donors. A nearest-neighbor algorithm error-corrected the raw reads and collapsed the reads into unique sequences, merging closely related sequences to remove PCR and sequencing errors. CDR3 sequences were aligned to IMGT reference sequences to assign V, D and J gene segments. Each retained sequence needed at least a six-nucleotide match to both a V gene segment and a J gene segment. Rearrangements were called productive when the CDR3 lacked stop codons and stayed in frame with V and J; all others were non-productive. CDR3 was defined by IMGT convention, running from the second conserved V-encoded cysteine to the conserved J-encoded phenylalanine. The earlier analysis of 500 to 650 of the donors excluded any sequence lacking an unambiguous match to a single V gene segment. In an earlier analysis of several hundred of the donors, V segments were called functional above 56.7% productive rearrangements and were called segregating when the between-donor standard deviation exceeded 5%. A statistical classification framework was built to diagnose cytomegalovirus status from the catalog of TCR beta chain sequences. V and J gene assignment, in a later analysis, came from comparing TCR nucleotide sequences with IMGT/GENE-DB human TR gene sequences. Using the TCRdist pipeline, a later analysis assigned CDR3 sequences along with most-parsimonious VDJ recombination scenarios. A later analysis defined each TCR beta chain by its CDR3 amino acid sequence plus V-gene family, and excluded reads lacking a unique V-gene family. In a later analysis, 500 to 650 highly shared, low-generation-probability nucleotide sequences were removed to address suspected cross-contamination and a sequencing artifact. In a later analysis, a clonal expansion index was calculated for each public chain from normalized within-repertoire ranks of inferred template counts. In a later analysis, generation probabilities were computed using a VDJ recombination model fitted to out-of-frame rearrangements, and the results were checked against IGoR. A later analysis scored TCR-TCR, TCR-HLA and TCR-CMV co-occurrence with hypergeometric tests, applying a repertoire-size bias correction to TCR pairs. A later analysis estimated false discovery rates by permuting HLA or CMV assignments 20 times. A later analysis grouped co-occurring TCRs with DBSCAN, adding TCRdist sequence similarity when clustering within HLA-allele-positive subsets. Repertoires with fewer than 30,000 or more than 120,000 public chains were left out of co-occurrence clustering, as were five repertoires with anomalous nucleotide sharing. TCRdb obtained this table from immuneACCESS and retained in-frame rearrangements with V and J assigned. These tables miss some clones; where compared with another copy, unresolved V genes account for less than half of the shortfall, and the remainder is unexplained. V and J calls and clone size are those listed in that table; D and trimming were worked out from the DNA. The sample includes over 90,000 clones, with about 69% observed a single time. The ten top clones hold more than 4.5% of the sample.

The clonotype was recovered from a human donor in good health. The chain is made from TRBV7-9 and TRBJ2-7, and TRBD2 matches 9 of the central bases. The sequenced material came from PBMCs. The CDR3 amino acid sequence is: CASSLTSGEQYF. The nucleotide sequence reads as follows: TGTGCCAGCAGCTTGACTAGCGGCGAGCAGTACTTC.